The clone carrying this T cell receptor (beta chain) was found many times. Its cognate antigen is unknown. 5'RACE with 10-nucleotide random UMIs generated the cDNA. MiXCR, applied by TCRdb to the 5' RACE reads, yields one record per CDR3 protein. The data show 16,000 or so distinct CDR3 sequences, 8.5% to 10% seen once. This sample stems from a study of neurological immune-mediated disorders. Whole-study findings and limits: No CDR3 amino acid sequences were shared by expanded clones across subjects, suggesting private repertoires in all groups.

The germline CDR1 and CDR2 sequences are MGHRA and YSYEKL. V trimming: 3 bases; J trimming: 3 bases; junction bases outside the gene matches: 6. This CDR3 is 15 amino acids long. This receptor was obtained from a man over 45 in good health. This chain joins TRBV4-1 and TRBJ2-7, with TRBD1 matching 9 bases. Material for sequencing was CD8+ T cells from blood. Here the CDR3 DNA reads TGCGCCAGCAGCCAGGAGGGGGACAGGGACTACGAGCAGTACTTC. Its protein is CASSQEGDRDYEQYF.